These 6 T cell receptor beta chains were all obtained from the same sample, sequenced in a study of cytomegalovirus exposure and HLA in healthy donors. The method was immunoSEQ multiplex PCR; TCRdb's version includes in-frame clones alone and lacks a portion of them. Found here are hundreds of thousands of clones, 86% of them singletons; the top ten hold over 0.75%. What was sequenced was PBMCs. Receptors originate from a woman younger than 35 in good health and CMV-seronegative.

This clone occurred once. The CDR3 spells CASSPWLADKSSYNEQFF. CDR3 DNA sequence: TGTGCCAGCAGCCCCTGGCTAGCGGATAAGAGCTCCTACAATGAGCAGTTCTTC. The rearrangement uses TRBV11-2 and TRBJ2-1; 7 nucleotides line up with TRBD2. Germline-derived CDR1 and CDR2 are SGHAT and FQNNGV. CDR3 length: 18 amino acids. V lost 5 bases to trimming and J lost 0 bases; unmatched junction nucleotides: 13.

This clone has only a few counts. The gene calls are TRBV4-1 and TRBJ2-2; no firm D call. Germline values: CDR1 MGHRA, CDR2 YSYEKL. The CDR3 consists of 14 residues. Trimming shortened V by 1 base and J by 1 base, and 4 bases separated the two germline ends. CDR3 region: CASSQVKNTGELFF. The CDR3 DNA reads TGCGCCAGCAGCCAAGTTAAGAACACCGGGGAGCTGTTTTTT.

V gene TRBV7-2 combines with J gene TRBJ1-4, with 8 bases that match TRBD1. This CDR3 spans 17 amino acids. Trimming took 1 base from V and 4 from J; bases not matched to a gene: 8. Germline lookup yields CDR1 SGHTA and CDR2 FQGNSA. CDR3 nucleotides: TGTGCCAGCAGCTTAGATTGGCCAGGGGGCATTAATGAAAAACTGTTTTTT. This sequence encodes CASSLDWPGGINEKLFF.

This sequence joins TRBV6-5 and TRBJ1-2; D possibly corresponds to TRBD1 (5 bases). Germline V gene data show CDR1 as MNHEY and CDR2 as SVGAGI. The CDR3 consists of 16 residues. V lost 0 bases, J lost 0 bases, and 11 bases lay in between. The CDR3 sequence is CASSYSTGSANYGYTF. For the CDR3, the DNA is TGTGCCAGCAGTTACTCTACAGGATCAGCTAACTATGGCTACACCTTC.

V usage is TRBV9 and J usage is TRBJ1-4, with D possibly being TRBD1 (6 bases). The CDR3 is 14 amino acids. Germline CDR1 reads SGDLS; CDR2 reads YYNGEE. V was trimmed by 0 bases and J by 7 bases, leaving 10 bases between them. The CDR3 reads CASSVEGGREKLFF. The CDR3 DNA follows: TGTGCCAGCAGCGTAGAGGGGGGGCGTGAAAAACTGTTTTTT.

The chain is built from TRBV4-1 and TRBJ1-2; 9 bases line up with TRBD1. CDR1 and CDR2 (germline): MGHRA, YSYEKL. V lost 7 bases, J lost 3 bases, and 27 bases stayed unmatched. This CDR3 region has 21 residues. The CDR3 loop reads CASKYIKTAGQGVVGYYGYTF. Written as DNA, the CDR3 is TGCGCCAGCAAGTACATTAAGACGGCGGGACAGGGAGTCGTGGGGTACTATGGCTACACCTTC.